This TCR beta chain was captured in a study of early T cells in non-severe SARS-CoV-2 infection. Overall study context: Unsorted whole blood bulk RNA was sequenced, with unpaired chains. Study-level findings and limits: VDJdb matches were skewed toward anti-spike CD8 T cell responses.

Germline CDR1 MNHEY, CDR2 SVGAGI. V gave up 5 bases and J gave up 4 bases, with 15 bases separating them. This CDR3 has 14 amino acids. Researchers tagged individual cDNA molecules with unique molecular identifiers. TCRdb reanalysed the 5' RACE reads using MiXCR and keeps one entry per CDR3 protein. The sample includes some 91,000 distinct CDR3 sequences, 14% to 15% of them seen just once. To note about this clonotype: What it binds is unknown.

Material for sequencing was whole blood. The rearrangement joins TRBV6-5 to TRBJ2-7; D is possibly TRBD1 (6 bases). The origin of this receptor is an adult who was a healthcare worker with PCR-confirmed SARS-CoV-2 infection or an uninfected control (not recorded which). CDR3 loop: CASSLSRDTYEQYF. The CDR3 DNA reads TGTGCCAGCAGTCTCTCCCGGGACACGTACGAGCAGTACTTC.